This TCR beta chain was captured by sequencing in a study of T-cell memory formation after mild COVID-19. MiXCR was run by TCRdb on the 5' RACE reads, yielding one entry per CDR3 protein. The sample lists 150,000 to 200,000 distinct CDR3 sequences; approximately 10% were seen once. Between the trimmed V and J ends, which lost 2 bases and 5 bases, there was a span of 7 bases. Germline CDR1 is SEHNR and CDR2 is FQNEAQ (reference sequence). This CDR3 contains 13 residues. The TCR sequence derives from a man between 18 and 29 years old who had mild COVID-19 (a few samples of this study predate the infection). Cell type and time point are not known. What was sequenced was PBMCs or a T cell subset sorted from them (not recorded which). The V and J genes are TRBV7-9 and TRBJ2-4; D gene uncertain. The CDR3 protein is CASSLNTQNIQYF. The CDR3 DNA sequence: TGTGCCAGCAGCTTAAATACCCAAAACATTCAGTACTTC.